The rows below give T cell receptor beta chains drawn from one sample of a study of shared T cell receptors in the human thymus. The table came from immunoSEQ multiplex PCR; TCRdb's copy has only in-frame clones and leaves some out. Here the sample spans 500,000 to 850,000 clones, about 89% being singletons. The sample also formed part of further work on human thymus T cells.

The sample comprised thymocytes. These receptors came from a boy younger than two with a congenital heart defect. The CDR3 runs from the conserved cysteine through the conserved F or W. A D gene is named only where the DNA matches it firmly.

J: TRBJ2-6; V: TRBV2; length: 18; D: TRBD1; CDR3: CASSAWDRPPSGANVLTF; DNA: TGTGCCAGCAGTGCCTGGGACAGGCCCCCCTCTGGGGCCAACGTCCTGACTTTC
J: TRBJ2-3; V: TRBV7-8; length: 20; D: .; CDR3: CASSLAGGAGGVRGTDTQYF; DNA: TGTGCCAGCAGCTTAGCAGGCGGGGCGGGCGGTGTTAGGGGCACAGATACGCAGTATTTT
J: TRBJ2-1; V: TRBV9; length: 15; D: TRBD2; CDR3: CASSATSGLRVRGFF; DNA: TGTGCCAGCAGCGCGACTAGCGGTTTAAGGGTTAGAGGGTTCTTC
J: TRBJ2-2; V: TRBV2; length: 15; D: TRBD1; CDR3: CASSQGQGDTGELFF; DNA: TGTGCCAGCAGTCAAGGACAGGGAGACACCGGGGAGCTGTTTTTT
J: TRBJ1-5; V: TRBV29-1; length: 14; D: TRBD1; CDR3: CSVEDPTGDQPQHF; DNA: TGCAGCGTTGAAGATCCGACAGGGGATCAGCCCCAGCATTTT
J: TRBJ2-7; V: TRBV7-8; length: 13; D: TRBD1; CDR3: CASLGQGAYEQYF; DNA: TGTGCCAGCCTTGGACAGGGGGCCTACGAGCAGTACTTC
J: TRBJ2-3; V: TRBV4-3; length: 17; D: .; CDR3: CASSQTLARPSTDTQYF; DNA: TGCGCCAGCAGCCAGACCCTAGCGAGGCCTAGCACAGATACGCAGTATTTT
J: TRBJ2-3; V: TRBV30; length: 13; D: TRBD2; CDR3: CAWASGGTDTQYF; DNA: TGTGCCTGGGCGAGCGGGGGGACAGATACGCAGTATTTT
J: TRBJ2-3; V: TRBV7-8; length: 18; D: TRBD2; CDR3: CASSPKTSGRASTDTQYF; DNA: TGTGCCAGCAGCCCAAAGACTAGCGGCCGTGCTAGCACAGATACGCAGTATTTT
J: TRBJ1-1; V: TRBV6-1; length: 14; D: .; CDR3: CASSDTSLPSEAFF; DNA: TGTGCCAGCAGTGATACTTCCCTCCCAAGTGAAGCTTTCTTT
J: TRBJ2-1; V: TRBV2; length: 15; D: TRBD2; CDR3: CASRSTSGGYNEQFF; DNA: TGTGCCAGCAGGTCCACTAGCGGGGGTTACAATGAGCAGTTCTTC
J: TRBJ1-2; V: TRBV9; length: 14; D: TRBD1; CDR3: CASSVTTGEDGYTF; DNA: TGTGCCAGCAGCGTTACGACAGGGGAGGATGGCTACACCTTC
J: TRBJ1-4; V: TRBV9; length: 18; D: TRBD1; CDR3: CASSVGGTNRGVNEKLFF; DNA: TGTGCCAGCAGCGTAGGAGGCACGAACAGGGGGGTTAATGAAAAACTGTTTTTT
J: TRBJ1-6; V: TRBV5-1; length: 15; D: .; CDR3: CASSLVQGNNSPLHF; DNA: TGCGCCAGCAGCTTGGTCCAGGGAAATAATTCACCCCTCCACTTT